Included here is one T cell receptor beta chain sequence, with context. The CDR3 goes on 3 residues after the read ends, and that part is filled in from the germline J gene. This sample stems from a study of T cells in women clearing cervical HPV infection. At the level of the study: Controls were women whose single incident HPV16 infection cleared within 12 months without precancer or cancer.

The data were produced by immunoSEQ multiplex PCR, yet TCRdb's version contains in-frame clones alone and is incomplete. This repertoire includes about 40,000 clones. This CDR3 contains 15 residues. The V gene's germline CDR1 is SGHAT and CDR2 FQDESV (reference sequence). The V segment lost 5 bases and the J segment 1 base; nucleotides outside the gene matches: 6. The chain carries TRBV11-1 and TRBJ2-3, with 7 bases identical to TRBD2. The material sequenced was blood buffy coat. The sequence was obtained from a woman aged 18 to 75 with a cervical HPV16 infection that either progressed to CIN3+ or cleared (not recorded which). Partial CDR3 DNA: TGTGCCAGCAGCCTCGGGGAGGGAGGCACAGATACG. It codes for CASSLGEGGTDT. Given in full, the CDR3 is CASSLGEGGTDTQYF.